The 21 T cell receptor beta chains presented below share a single source sample, sequenced in a study of blood T cell repertoires in COVID-19. Repertoires were generated with immunoSEQ multiplex PCR, while TCRdb's copy carries only in-frame clones and drops some. The sample lists about 400,000 clones, roughly 88% seen once, with around 1.9% in the top ten. Sequencing was done on a sample of PBMCs or T cells enriched from blood (not recorded which). These receptor sequences come from a woman between 40 and 50 years old with acute COVID-19.

The rearrangement uses TRBV5-4 and TRBJ2-1, with 9 bases lining up with TRBD2. Unmatched junction bases numbered 14, after V lost 0 bases and J lost 4 bases. This CDR3 has 19 residues. CDR1 is SGHNT, CDR2 YYREEE, per germline (reference sequence). DNA of the CDR3: TGTGCCAGCAGCTTGGCCTTAGGAGCGGGGGGCCAAACGTACAATGAGCAGTTCTTC. The encoded protein is CASSLALGAGGQTYNEQFF.

The chain uses TRBV6-1 and TRBJ1-1; D is unclear. V gave up 5 bases and J gave up 2 bases, with 9 bases separating them. The CDR3 sequence is 13 residues long. The germline V gene encodes CDR1 MNHNS and CDR2 SASEGT. The CDR3 is CASSFAANTEAFF. DNA for the CDR3: TGTGCCAGCAGTTTTGCGGCAAACACTGAAGCTTTCTTT.

This chain uses TRBV19 with TRBJ1-2; 9 nucleotides agree with TRBD1. Germline V gene data show CDR1 as LNHDA and CDR2 as SQIVND (reference sequence). The CDR3 is 16 amino acids. J lost 5 bases, V lost 3 bases, and 10 bases had no gene match. CDR3 amino acids: CASSIQTGTGTYGYTF. In nucleotides, the CDR3 is TGTGCCAGTAGTATCCAAACCGGGACAGGGACGTATGGCTACACCTTC.

This clone was seen only a few times. This chain uses TRBV24-1 with TRBJ2-3; TRBD1 agrees at 8 bases. J lost 5 bases, V lost 3 bases, and 9 bases had no gene match. CDR1 is KGHDR and CDR2 is SFDVKD in the germline V gene. The CDR3 totals 16 residues. CDR3: CATSDPRQGIVDTQYF. CDR3 sequence (DNA): TGTGCCACCAGTGATCCTAGACAGGGGATCGTAGATACGCAGTATTTT.

The chain has TRBV5-1 and TRBJ2-1; no definite D call. Between the trimmed V and J ends, which lost 0 bases and 7 bases, there was a span of 8 bases. This CDR3 region has 13 residues. In germline, CDR1 is SGHRS, CDR2 YFSETQ. The CDR3 bases are TGCGCCAGCAGCTTGGTTGTCGGGAATGAGCAGTTCTTC. As protein: CASSLVVGNEQFF. Drawing the rest from reference TRBV5-1 and TRBJ2-1, the complete variable domain is KAGVTQTPRYLIKTRGQQVTLSCSPISGHRSVSWYQQTPGQGLQFLFEYFSETQRNKGNFPGRFSGRQFSNSRSEMNVSTLELGDSALYLCASSLVVGNEQFFGPGTRLTVL.

This chain joins TRBV12-3 or TRBV12-4 and TRBJ1-4; D not resolved. The CDR3 length is 13 residues. The ends were cut back, 8 bases at V and 3 bases at J, with 10 bases in the middle. The CDR3 is CASSRQPNEKLFF. The DNA of the CDR3 is TGTGCCAGCTCGAGGCAGCCTAATGAAAAACTGTTTTTT.

CDR3 loop: CASSSTVNNEQFF. CDR3 bases: TGCGCCAGCAGCTCCACAGTAAACAATGAGCAGTTCTTC. V and J are TRBV5-1 and TRBJ2-1; D not certain. This CDR3 region has 13 residues. CDR1 SGHRS and CDR2 YFSETQ come from the germline V gene. The V end lost 3 bases, the J end lost 5 bases, and 9 bases lay between the germline ends.

V usage is TRBV7-2 and J usage is TRBJ2-7, with unresolved D. This CDR3 comprises 14 residues. V gave up 5 bases and J gave up 0 bases, with 11 bases separating them. The V gene's germline CDR1 is SGHTA and CDR2 FQGNSA. CDR3 region: CASSQYGRSYEQYF. Here the CDR3 DNA reads TGTGCCAGCAGCCAATATGGCCGCTCCTACGAGCAGTACTTC.

CDR3 in amino acids: CASSPYLTGNTGELFF. The CDR3 DNA reads as TGTGCCAGCTCCCCTTATTTGACAGGGAACACCGGGGAGCTGTTTTTT. The chain links TRBV18 to TRBJ2-2, with D possibly matching TRBD1 (6 bases). Germline CDR1 reads KGHSH; CDR2 reads LQKENI. The V end lost 6 bases, the J end lost 1 base, and 15 bases lay between the germline ends. This CDR3 contains 16 residues.

The J gene is TRBJ1-5, the V gene TRBV30; 7 bases match TRBD1. This CDR3 is 15 amino acids long. Germline V gives CDR1 GTSNPN, CDR2 SVGIG (reference sequence). V trimming: 3 bases; J trimming: 5 bases; junction bases outside the gene matches: 10. The CDR3 coding sequence is TGTGCCTGGAGCCTTGGGGACAGCTCTTATCAGCCCCAGCATTTT. The encoded protein is CAWSLGDSSYQPQHF.

The V call is TRBV19, the J call TRBJ1-5; D gene uncertain. Germline V gene sequence: CDR1 LNHDA, CDR2 SQIVND (reference sequence). CDR3 length: 12 residues. V lost 8 bases and J lost 9, with 14 bases in between. The CDR3 protein is CASGWELRPQHF. Here the CDR3 DNA reads TGTGCCAGTGGGTGGGAGCTCCGGCCCCAGCATTTT.

This clone has just one count. The rearrangement joins TRBV18 to TRBJ2-1; 15 bases fit TRBD2. Per the germline V gene, CDR1 is KGHSH and CDR2 is LQKENI. The CDR3 covers 17 residues. The V and J ends lost 3 bases and 4 bases, in that order; junction bases with no gene match: 4. The CDR3 coding sequence is TGTGCCAGCTCACCCGGGACTAGCGGGGGGCCATACAATGAGCAGTTCTTC. This codes for CASSPGTSGGPYNEQFF.

This clone was picked up one time. The chain carries TRBV4-1 and TRBJ2-3, with 10 bases identical to TRBD2. V shed 4 bases, J shed 2 bases, and the junction held 6 bases outside the gene matches. Germline CDR1 is MGHRA and CDR2 is YSYEKL. The CDR3 runs to 16 residues. The CDR3 loop is CASSPGSGGVTDTQYF. The CDR3 DNA reads as TGCGCCAGCAGCCCCGGGAGCGGGGGGGTCACAGATACGCAGTATTTT.

J is TRBJ2-2 and V is TRBV3-1 (or the pseudogene TRBV3-2); a possible D gene is TRBD2 (5 bases). Trimming pared 1 base from V and 6 bases from J, leaving 6 bases between. The CDR3 is 13 amino acids. Germline CDR1 is LGHDT and CDR2 is YNNKEL (reference sequence). The CDR3, as DNA: TGTGCCAGCAGCCAAGCGGGATCCGGGGAGCTGTTTTTT. Amino acid sequence: CASSQAGSGELFF.

The sample holds one count of this clone. The rearrangement links TRBV18 to TRBJ1-1; no definite D call. With 2 bases removed from V and 3 bases from J, the gap between germline ends came to 7 bases. From germline, CDR1 is KGHSH and CDR2 LQKENI. CDR3 length: 13 residues. CDR3 in amino acids: CASSPVPDTEAFF. CDR3 nucleotide sequence: TGTGCCAGCTCACCAGTTCCCGACACTGAAGCTTTCTTT.

The chain carries TRBV5-6 and TRBJ2-1, with a weak D call TRBD1 (6 bases). This CDR3 has 16 amino acids. The germline CDR1 and CDR2 sequences are SGHDT and YYEEEE. V was cut by 4 bases and J by 2 bases, with 16 bases left in between. The CDR3 protein is CASSRFSGHPYNEQFF. CDR3 coding DNA: TGTGCCAGCAGCCGATTCTCGGGACACCCCTACAATGAGCAGTTCTTC.

The chain is built from TRBV30 and TRBJ2-3; TRBD2 is a possible D gene (6 bases). V was clipped by 6 bases and J by 2 bases, with 12 bases between them. Germline CDR1 is GTSNPN and CDR2 is SVGIG (reference sequence). The CDR3 extends over 13 amino acids. CDR3 coding DNA: TGTGCCTGTTCACGGGGGTTCACAGATACGCAGTATTTT. Protein sequence: CACSRGFTDTQYF.

V gene TRBV19 combines with J gene TRBJ1-2; possibly TRBD1 for D (5 bases). V lost 5 bases and J lost 0, with 13 bases in between. This CDR3 has 15 residues. Germline V gene lookup returns CDR1 LNHDA and CDR2 SQIVND (reference sequence). The DNA for the CDR3 is TGTGCCAGTAGTCTGAACCAGGGTACTAACTATGGCTACACCTTC. Its protein is CASSLNQGTNYGYTF. The full variable domain, completed using reference TRBV19 and TRBJ1-2, is DGGITQSPKYLFRKEGQNVTLSCEQNLNHDAMYWYRQDPGQGLRLIYYSQIVNDFQKGDIAEGYSVSREKKESFPLTVTSAQKNPTAFYLCASSLNQGTNYGYTFGSGTRLTVV.

The chain combines TRBV19 with TRBJ1-5; weak D call: TRBD1 (6 bases). The germline V gene encodes CDR1 LNHDA and CDR2 SQIVND (reference sequence). V was shortened by 3 bases and J by 4 bases, with 10 bases between the two germline ends. The CDR3 is 14 amino acids. The CDR3 bases are TGTGCCAGTAGTATTTCAACAGGGAATCAGCCCCAGCATTTT. It yields the protein CASSISTGNQPQHF. The variable domain in full, completed from reference TRBV19 and TRBJ1-5, reads DGGITQSPKYLFRKEGQNVTLSCEQNLNHDAMYWYRQDPGQGLRLIYYSQIVNDFQKGDIAEGYSVSREKKESFPLTVTSAQKNPTAFYLCASSISTGNQPQHFGDGTRLSIL.

This chain connects TRBV29-1 to TRBJ1-2, with D unclear. The CDR3 is 11 residues long. In germline, CDR1 is SQVTM, CDR2 ANQGSEA. V gave up 5 bases and J gave up 2 bases, with 6 bases separating them. The CDR3 nucleotides are TGCAGCGTTCTAGTCAACTATGGCTACACCTTC. Residues: CSVLVNYGYTF.

The chain recombines TRBV5-6 with TRBJ2-3; 12 positions agree with TRBD1. V shed 5 bases and J 5 bases; nucleotides not matched to a gene: 6. The CDR3 contains 15 residues. The germline gives CDR1 SGHDT, CDR2 YYEEEE. The CDR3 spells CASSTGTGGRDTQYF. Here the CDR3 DNA reads TGTGCCAGCAGTACCGGGACAGGGGGCAGAGATACGCAGTATTTT.